This note documents a single T cell receptor (beta chain) sequence. V shed 0 bases and J shed 5 bases, with 7 bases lying between them. The CDR3 is 13 amino acids. The germline CDR1 and CDR2 sequences are WSHSY and SAAADI. Original handling: The assay estimated nucleated cells by amplifying reference gene primers. Data came from immunoSEQ multiplex PCR; TCRdb stores just in-frame clones and leaves some out. The V and J calls and clone size were taken over from that table, and D and trimming were inferred from the DNA. The sample has fewer than 250,000 clones, approximately 90% seen once. The sample is drawn from a study of blood T cell repertoires in COVID-19.

The TCR sequence derives from a man in his fifties or sixties with COVID-19, enrolled during active disease. The sequenced material came from peripheral blood. The chain recombines TRBV10-2 with TRBJ2-5, with a weak D call TRBD2 (6 bases). The CDR3 sequence is CASSESGRETQYF. The CDR3 bases are TGCGCCAGCAGTGAGTCGGGGAGGGAGACCCAGTACTTC.